The clone carrying this T cell receptor (beta chain) has only a few counts. Here immunoSEQ multiplex PCR was the method, and the copy in TCRdb shows in-frame clones only, minus some. The sample records 120,000 or so clones, about 88% being singletons. The data derive from a study of blood T cell repertoires in COVID-19. The receptor was derived from a woman at least 80 years old with acute or convalescent COVID-19. The sequenced sample consisted of peripheral blood.

The CDR3 DNA reads TGTGCCACCGGGGACACCCCGGGTACCGGGGAGCTGTTTTTT. Translated: CATGDTPGTGELFF. The J gene is TRBJ2-2, the V gene TRBV24-1; a weak D match, TRBD1 (6 bases). Deletions cut 9 bases from V and 5 bases from J, with 15 bases between. Germline-derived CDR1 and CDR2 are KGHDR and SFDVKD. The CDR3 spans 14 residues.